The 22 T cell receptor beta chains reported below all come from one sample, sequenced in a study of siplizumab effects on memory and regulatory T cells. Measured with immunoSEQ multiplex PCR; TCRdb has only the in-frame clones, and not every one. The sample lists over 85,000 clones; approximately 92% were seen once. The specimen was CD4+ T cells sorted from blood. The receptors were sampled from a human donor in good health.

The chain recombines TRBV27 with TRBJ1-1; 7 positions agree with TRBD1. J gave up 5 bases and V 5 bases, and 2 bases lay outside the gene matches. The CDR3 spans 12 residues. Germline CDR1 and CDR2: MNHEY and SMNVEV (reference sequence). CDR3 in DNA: TGTGCCAGCAGTCGACAGGGTACTGAAGCTTTCTTT. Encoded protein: CASSRQGTEAFF.

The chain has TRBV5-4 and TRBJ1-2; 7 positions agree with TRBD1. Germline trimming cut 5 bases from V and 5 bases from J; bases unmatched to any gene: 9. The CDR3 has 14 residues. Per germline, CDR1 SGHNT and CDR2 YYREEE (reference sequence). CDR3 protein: CASSTMTGLYGYTF. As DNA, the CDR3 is TGTGCCAGCAGTACCATGACAGGGTTGTATGGCTACACCTTC. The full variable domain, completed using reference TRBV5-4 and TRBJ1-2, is ETGVTQSPTHLIKTRGQQVTLRCSSQSGHNTVSWYQQALGQGPQFIFQYYREEENGRGNFPPRFSGLQFPNYSSELNVNALELDDSALYLCASSTMTGLYGYTFGSGTRLTVV.

CDR3 nucleotides: TGTGCCAGCAGTTACGGGGGGACTAGTGCGGATACGCAGTATTTT. Its protein is CASSYGGTSADTQYF. This chain uses TRBV6-5 with TRBJ2-3, with 8 bases matching TRBD2. The CDR3 consists of 15 residues. V gave up 2 bases and J gave up 6 bases; unmatched junction bases: 7. CDR1 MNHEY and CDR2 SVGAGI come from the germline V gene.

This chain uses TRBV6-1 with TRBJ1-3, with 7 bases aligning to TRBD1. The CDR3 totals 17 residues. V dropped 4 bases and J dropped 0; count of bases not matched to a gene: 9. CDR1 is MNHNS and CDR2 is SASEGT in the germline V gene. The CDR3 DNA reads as TGTGCCAGCAGTGGACCCGGGACAGCTTACTCTGGAAACACCATATATTTT. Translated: CASSGPGTAYSGNTIYF.

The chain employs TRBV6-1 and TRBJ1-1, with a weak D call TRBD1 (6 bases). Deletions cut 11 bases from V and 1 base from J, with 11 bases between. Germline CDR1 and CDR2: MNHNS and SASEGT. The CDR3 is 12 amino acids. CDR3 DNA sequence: TGTGCCGGGGGCCGGACGAACACTGAAGCTTTCTTT. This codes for CAGGRTNTEAFF.

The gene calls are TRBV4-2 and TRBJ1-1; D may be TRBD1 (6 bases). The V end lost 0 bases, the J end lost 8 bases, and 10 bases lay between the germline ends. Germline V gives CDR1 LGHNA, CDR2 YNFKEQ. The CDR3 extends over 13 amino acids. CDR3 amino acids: CASSQDVRGEAFF. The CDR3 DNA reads TGTGCCAGCAGCCAAGATGTCAGGGGCGAAGCTTTCTTT.

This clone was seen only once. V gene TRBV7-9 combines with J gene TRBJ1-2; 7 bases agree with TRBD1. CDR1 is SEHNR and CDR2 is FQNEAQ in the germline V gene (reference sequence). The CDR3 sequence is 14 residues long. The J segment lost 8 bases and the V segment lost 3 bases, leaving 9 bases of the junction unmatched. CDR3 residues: CASSLIGTVGGYTF. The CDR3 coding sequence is TGTGCCAGCAGCTTGATCGGGACAGTTGGAGGCTACACCTTC.

The CDR3 sequence: CASSPASVSYNEQFF. The CDR3, as DNA: TGTGCCAGCTCACCAGCTAGCGTCTCCTACAATGAGCAGTTCTTC. The chain employs TRBV18 and TRBJ2-1; perhaps TRBD2 as D (6 bases). Germline V gives CDR1 KGHSH, CDR2 LQKENI. Trimming shortened V by 2 bases and J by 0 bases, and 8 bases separated the two germline ends. The CDR3 totals 15 residues.

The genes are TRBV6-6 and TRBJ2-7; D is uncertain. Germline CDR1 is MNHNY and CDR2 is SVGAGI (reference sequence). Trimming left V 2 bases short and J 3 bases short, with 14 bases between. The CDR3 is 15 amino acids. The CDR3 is CASSYVFRASYEQYF. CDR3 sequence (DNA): TGTGCCAGCAGTTACGTATTCCGGGCCAGCTACGAGCAGTACTTC.

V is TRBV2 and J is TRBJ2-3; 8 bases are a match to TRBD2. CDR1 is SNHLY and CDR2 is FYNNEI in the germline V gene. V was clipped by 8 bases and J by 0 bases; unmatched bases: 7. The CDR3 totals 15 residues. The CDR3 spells CASPGTRASTDTQYF. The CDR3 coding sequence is TGTGCCAGCCCCGGGACTAGGGCTAGCACAGATACGCAGTATTTT.

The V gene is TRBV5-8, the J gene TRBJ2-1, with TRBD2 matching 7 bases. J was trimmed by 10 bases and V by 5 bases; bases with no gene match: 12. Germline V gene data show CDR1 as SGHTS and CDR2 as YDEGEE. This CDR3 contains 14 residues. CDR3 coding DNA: TGTGCCAGCAGGCGACTAGCACCCCCCGCCGAGCAGTTCTTC. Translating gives CASRRLAPPAEQFF.

The CDR3 DNA reads as TGTGCCAGCAGCTTGGAAGGGACCCGGATCCAAGAGACCCAGTACTTC. Translation gives CASSLEGTRIQETQYF. V gene TRBV5-6 combines with J gene TRBJ2-5, with D possibly being TRBD1 or TRBD2 (5 bases each). Trimming removed 0 bases from V and 1 base from J, with 13 bases in between. The length of the CDR3 is 16 residues. CDR1 is SGHDT, CDR2 YYEEEE, per germline.

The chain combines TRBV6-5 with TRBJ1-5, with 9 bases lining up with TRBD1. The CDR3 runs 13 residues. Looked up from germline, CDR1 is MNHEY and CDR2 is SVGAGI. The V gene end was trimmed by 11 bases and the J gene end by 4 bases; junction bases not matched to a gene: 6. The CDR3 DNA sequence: TGTGCCTGCCGGACAGGGGTAAATCAGCCCCAGCATTTT. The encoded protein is CACRTGVNQPQHF.

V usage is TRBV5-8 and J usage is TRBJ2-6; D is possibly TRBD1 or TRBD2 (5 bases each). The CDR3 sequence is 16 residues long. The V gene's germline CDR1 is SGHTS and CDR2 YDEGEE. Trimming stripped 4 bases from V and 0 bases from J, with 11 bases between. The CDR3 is CASSLGTDSGANVLTF. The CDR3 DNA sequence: TGTGCCAGCAGCCTGGGGACCGACTCTGGGGCCAACGTCCTGACTTTC.

The CDR3 region is CASRDQGNTEAFF. The CDR3 DNA follows: TGTGCCAGCAGGGATCAGGGTAACACTGAAGCTTTCTTT. V usage is TRBV2 and J usage is TRBJ1-1; tentatively, D is TRBD1 (5 bases). Germline V lookup: CDR1 SNHLY, CDR2 FYNNEI. This CDR3 region has 13 residues. V shed 6 bases and J shed 2 bases, with 10 bases lying between them.

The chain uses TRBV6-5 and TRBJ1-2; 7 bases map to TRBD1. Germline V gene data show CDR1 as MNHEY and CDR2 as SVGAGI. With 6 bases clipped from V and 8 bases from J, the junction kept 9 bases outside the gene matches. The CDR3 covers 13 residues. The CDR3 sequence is CASRTPGQTGYTF. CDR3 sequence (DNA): TGTGCCAGCAGGACCCCGGGACAGACAGGCTACACCTTC.

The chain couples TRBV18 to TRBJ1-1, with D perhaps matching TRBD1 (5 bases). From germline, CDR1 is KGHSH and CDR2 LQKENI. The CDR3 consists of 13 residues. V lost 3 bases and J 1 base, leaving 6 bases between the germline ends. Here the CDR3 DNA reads TGTGCCAGCTCACCCCAGGGGAACACTGAAGCTTTCTTT. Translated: CASSPQGNTEAFF.

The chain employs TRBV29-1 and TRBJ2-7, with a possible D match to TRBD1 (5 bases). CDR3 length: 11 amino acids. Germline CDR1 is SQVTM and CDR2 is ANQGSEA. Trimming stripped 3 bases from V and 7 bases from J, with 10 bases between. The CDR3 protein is CSVDRAGEQYF. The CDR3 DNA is TGCAGCGTTGACAGGGCTGGAGAGCAGTACTTC.

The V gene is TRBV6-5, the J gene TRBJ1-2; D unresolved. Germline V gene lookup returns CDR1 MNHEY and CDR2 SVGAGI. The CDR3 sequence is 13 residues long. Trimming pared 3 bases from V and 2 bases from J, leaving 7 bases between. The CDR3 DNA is TGTGCCAGCAGTTATGGCGAGAACTATGGCTACACCTTC. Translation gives CASSYGENYGYTF.

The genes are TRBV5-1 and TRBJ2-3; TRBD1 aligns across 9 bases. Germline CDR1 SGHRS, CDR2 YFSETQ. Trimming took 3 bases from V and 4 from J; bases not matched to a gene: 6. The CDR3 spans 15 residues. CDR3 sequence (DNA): TGCGCCAGCAGCTCCCGGGACAGGGTACCAGATACGCAGTATTTT. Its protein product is CASSSRDRVPDTQYF.

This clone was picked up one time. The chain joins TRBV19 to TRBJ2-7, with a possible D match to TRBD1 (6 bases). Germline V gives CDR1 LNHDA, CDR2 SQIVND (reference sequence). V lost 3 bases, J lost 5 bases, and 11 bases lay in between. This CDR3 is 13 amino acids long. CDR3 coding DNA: TGTGCCAGTAGTATTACAGGGATCAACGAGCAGTACTTC. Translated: CASSITGINEQYF.

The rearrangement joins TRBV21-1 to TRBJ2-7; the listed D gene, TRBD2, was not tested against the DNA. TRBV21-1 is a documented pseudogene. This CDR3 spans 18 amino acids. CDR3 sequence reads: CASSAGSLAGGSFYEQYF. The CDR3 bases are TGTGCCAGCAGCGCAGGCTCCCTAGCGGGAGGCTCCTTTTACGAGCAGTACTTC.